The 29 T cell receptor beta chains in this list originate from one sample, sequenced in a study of vaccination and CD4 T cells after COVID-19. Cultured CD4+ T-cell DNA underwent Oncomine TCR Beta short-read sequencing. TCRdb reprocessed the PCR reads via MiXCR and lists one record per CDR3 protein. The sample gives about 14,000 distinct CDR3 sequences, around 21% of which show up once; 12% to 15% is in the top ten. The sample's treatment: roughly ten-day PBMC culture with coronavirus spike peptide pools or control peptides (ViraFEST assay). These receptors have no identified antigens. Sequencing used cultured CD4+ T cells from blood. The origin of the receptors is a human donor with COVID-19.

The chain uses TRBV20-1 and TRBJ2-7; D tentatively fits TRBD1 or TRBD2 (6 bases each). The length of the CDR3 is 14 residues. Germline loops: CDR1 DFQATT, CDR2 SNEGSKA (reference sequence). Trimming shortened V by 4 bases and J by 4 bases, and 17 bases separated the two germline ends. CDR3 DNA: TGCAGTGCTACGGAAGGAGGGGGGTTGTACGAGCAGTACTTC. It yields the protein CSATEGGGLYEQYF.

The gene calls are TRBV20-1 and TRBJ2-2; D not certain. CDR1 and CDR2 (germline): DFQATT, SNEGSKA (reference sequence). V was pared by 7 bases and J by 5 bases, with 17 bases between. The CDR3 length is 14 residues. The CDR3 DNA reads TGCAGTGTAGCAGGTGGAGTAGGGACCGGGGAGCTGTTTTTT. It yields the protein CSVAGGVGTGELFF.

Within the sample, this clonotype is medium-sized (0.01 to 0.1%). V is TRBV25-1 and J is TRBJ2-3; the D is unclear. CDR3 length: 16 residues. From germline, CDR1 is MGHDK and CDR2 SYGVNS. Trimming removed 1 base at V and 0 bases at J, with 11 bases between. This chain's CDR3 is CASSELRPGSTDTQYF. The DNA of the CDR3 is TGTGCCAGCAGTGAATTGAGGCCAGGTAGCACAGATACGCAGTATTTT. Together with reference TRBV25-1 and TRBJ2-3, the CDR3 gives the full variable domain: EADIYQTPRYLVIGTGKKITLECSQTMGHDKMYWYQQDPGMELHLIHYSYGVNSTEKGDLSSESTVSRIRTEHFPLTLESARPSHTSQYLCASSELRPGSTDTQYFGPGTRLTVL.

This clonotype was seen a handful of times. The chain is built from TRBV12-3 or TRBV12-4 and TRBJ1-1; 11 nucleotides line up with TRBD1. The V gene end was trimmed by 6 bases and the J gene end by 2 bases; junction bases not matched to a gene: 2. The length of the CDR3 is 14 residues. CDR3 DNA: TGTGCCAGCAGCAGGACAGGGGGCAACACTGAAGCTTTCTTT. As protein: CASSRTGGNTEAFF.

This clonotype was counted a few times. The chain has TRBV28 and TRBJ2-5, with 12 positions matching TRBD2. In germline, CDR1 is MDHEN, CDR2 SYDVKM. V gave up 5 bases and J gave up 7 bases; unmatched junction bases: 8. The CDR3 runs to 15 residues. The chain's CDR3 is CASSPGLAGPGTQYF. As DNA, the CDR3 is TGTGCCAGCAGTCCGGGACTAGCGGGCCCGGGGACCCAGTACTTC.

This clonotype appeared a few times. The V call is TRBV7-2, the J call TRBJ2-7; TRBD2 aligns across 9 bases. V lost 5 bases to trimming and J lost 7 bases; unmatched junction nucleotides: 9. The germline V gene encodes CDR1 SGHTA and CDR2 FQGNSA. CDR3 length equals 14 residues. The DNA for the CDR3 is TGTGCCAGCAGCCTGGGTTCGCTAGCGGGAGAGCAGTACTTC. It is translated as CASSLGSLAGEQYF.

This clonotype has just a few counts. The J gene is TRBJ2-2, the V gene TRBV12-3 or TRBV12-4, with D tentatively TRBD1 (6 bases). The length of the CDR3 is 15 residues. Trimming pared 0 bases from V and 4 bases from J, leaving 9 bases between. As DNA, the CDR3 is TGTGCCAGCAGTTTAGCGATGGGGGCCACCGGGGAGCTGTTTTTT. Translated: CASSLAMGATGELFF.

This clonotype has a handful of counts. The chain uses TRBV7-9 and TRBJ1-1; unclear D gene. The CDR3 covers 15 residues. V was trimmed by 0 bases and J by 6 bases, leaving 14 bases between them. Germline CDR1 reads SEHNR; CDR2 reads FQNEAQ (reference sequence). CDR3 amino acids: CASSLAMGSVAEAFF. The CDR3 DNA sequence: TGTGCCAGCAGCTTAGCAATGGGGAGTGTAGCTGAAGCTTTCTTT.

This chain uses TRBV7-9 with TRBJ2-1; TRBD2 matches 9 bases. The CDR3 has 17 residues. Trimming at V came to 5 bases and at J to 10 bases, leaving 18 bases not matched to a gene. Looked up from germline, CDR1 is SEHNR and CDR2 is FQNEAQ (reference sequence). For the CDR3, the DNA is TGTGCCAGCAGCCCGAGACTAGGGCGGGGGGGAGGTATAGAGCAGTTCTTC. It translates to CASSPRLGRGGGIEQFF.

This clonotype was detected a few times. A read error may account for a junction end that differs from germline. The chain joins TRBV11-3 to TRBJ1-2; 10 bases match TRBD1. The CDR3 sequence is 12 residues long. Germline V gives CDR1 SGHNT, CDR2 YENEEA. DNA for the CDR3: TGTGCCAGCAGCGCGGGACAGGGGACACCCTTCTTC. It yields the protein CASSAGQGTPFF. Together with reference TRBV11-3 and TRBJ1-2, the CDR3 gives the full variable domain: EAGVVQSPRYKIIEKKQPVAFWCNPISGHNTLYWYLQNLGQGPELLIRYENEEAVDDSQLPKDRFSAERLKGVDSTLKIQPAELGDSAVYLCASSAGQGTPFFGSGTRLTVV.

This clonotype was picked up a small number of times. This sequence joins TRBV20-1 and TRBJ2-1; D may be TRBD2 (5 bases). Germline V gives CDR1 DFQATT, CDR2 SNEGSKA (reference sequence). The CDR3 covers 16 residues. Trimming took 2 bases from V and 7 from J, leaving 21 bases between them. The CDR3 DNA is TGCAGTGCTAGATCCGAGGGAATGGGAAGGTTTAATGAGCAGTTCTTC. Translated, it gives CSARSEGMGRFNEQFF.

The chain is built from TRBV28 and TRBJ1-4; D ambiguous. CDR3 length equals 14 residues. Germline values: CDR1 MDHEN, CDR2 SYDVKM. V gave up 4 bases and J gave up 4 bases, with 10 bases separating them. The DNA of the CDR3 is TGTGCCAGCAGTTCCCGCAGCCTTAATGAAAAACTGTTTTTT. Protein: CASSSRSLNEKLFF.

V and J are TRBV28 and TRBJ2-5, with 9 bases matching TRBD1. The V gene end was trimmed by 3 bases and the J gene end by 2 bases; junction bases not matched to a gene: 13. Per germline, CDR1 MDHEN and CDR2 SYDVKM. This CDR3 spans 18 amino acids. The CDR3 loop is CASSLERRQGVIQETQYF. For the CDR3, the DNA is TGTGCCAGCAGTTTGGAACGGAGACAGGGGGTAATACAAGAGACCCAGTACTTC.

This clonotype was picked up a small number of times. This sequence joins TRBV2 and TRBJ2-5; D is possibly TRBD1 (6 bases). V gave up 0 bases and J gave up 5 bases, with 22 bases separating them. Germline CDR1 reads SNHLY; CDR2 reads FYNNEI. The CDR3 spans 18 residues. This CDR3 is CASSEAGRGTAFAETQYF. CDR3 coding DNA: TGTGCCAGCAGTGAAGCGGGTAGGGGGACGGCGTTTGCGGAGACCCAGTACTTC. The full variable domain, in which reference TRBV2 and TRBJ2-5 provide the parts outside the CDR3, is EPEVTQTPSHQVTQMGQEVILRCVPISNHLYFYWYRQILGQKVEFLVSFYNNEISEKSEIFDDQFSVERPDGSNFTLKIRSTKLEDSAMYFCASSEAGRGTAFAETQYFGPGTRLLVL.

This clonotype has a handful of counts. The CDR3 region has the DNA TGTGCCAGCAATACAGGGTCCACTGAAGCTTTCTTT. This codes for CASNTGSTEAFF. The J gene is TRBJ1-1, the V gene TRBV28; tentative D call: TRBD1 (6 bases). The V end lost 7 bases, the J end lost 4 bases, and 10 bases lay between the germline ends. CDR1 is MDHEN and CDR2 is SYDVKM in the germline V gene. CDR3 length: 12 residues.

On this clonotype: One end of the junction fails to match germline, which may point to a read error. The genes are TRBV11-2 and TRBJ1-2; 10 bases map to TRBD1. CDR1 SGHAT and CDR2 FQNNGV come from the germline V gene. This CDR3 has 15 amino acids. CDR3: CASSWVQDRGRGYAF. Here the CDR3 DNA reads TGTGCCAGCAGTTGGGTCCAGGACAGGGGGAGAGGCTACGCCTTC. The entire variable domain, with the rest obtained from reference TRBV11-2 and TRBJ1-2, is as follows: EAGVAQSPRYKIIEKRQSVAFWCNPISGHATLYWYQQILGQGPKLLIQFQNNGVVDDSQLPKDRFSAERLKGVDSTLKIQPAKLEDSAVYLCASSWVQDRGRGYAFGSGTRLTVV.

Details on this clonotype: Germline is not matched at one junction end, which may reflect a read error. The V gene is TRBV7-6, the J gene TRBJ2-2, with 9 bases matching TRBD1. Germline loops: CDR1 SGHVS, CDR2 FNYEAQ. This CDR3 has 15 residues. The CDR3 DNA is TGTGCTAGCAGCTCACAGGGGGCGGGCACCGGGGAGCTGTTTTTT. As protein: CASSSQGAGTGELFF.

This chain uses TRBV28 with TRBJ1-5; no clear D. This CDR3 contains 15 residues. The V gene lost 3 bases and the J gene lost 1 base, with 10 bases spanning the gap. Germline V gene sequence: CDR1 MDHEN, CDR2 SYDVKM. The CDR3 DNA sequence: TGTGCCAGCAGTTTGGCGGGGAAGAGCAATCAGCCCCAGCATTTT. Its translation: CASSLAGKSNQPQHF.

This sequence joins TRBV28 and TRBJ1-6, with TRBD1 identical over 8 bases. Trimming cost V 2 bases and J 10 bases; bases outside gene matches: 7. This CDR3 spans 15 amino acids. Germline V gene data show CDR1 as MDHEN and CDR2 as SYDVKM. In DNA, the CDR3 is TGTGCCAGCAGTTTACTGGACAGGGAGTACTCACCCCTCCACTTT. Translated, it gives CASSLLDREYSPLHF.

About this clonotype itself: A read error is likely, as this CDR3 ends without the conserved phenylalanine or tryptophan. The V gene is TRBV12-3 or TRBV12-4, the J gene TRBJ2-6, with 7 bases matching TRBD2. CDR3 size: 17 residues. V dropped 6 bases and J dropped 2; count of bases not matched to a gene: 10. The CDR3 region is CASSRGDSRPGANVLTL. The CDR3 DNA sequence: TGTGCCAGCAGCCGGGGGGATAGCCGCCCTGGGGCCAACGTCCTGACTCTC.

Only a few counts were recorded for this clonotype. This chain uses TRBV6-1 with TRBJ1-3; 8 bases align to TRBD1. Germline V lookup: CDR1 MNHNS, CDR2 SASEGT. Losses at the gene ends were 5 bases for V and 4 bases for J; bases not matched to a gene: 10. The CDR3 has 16 residues. CDR3 amino acids: CASSPLTGVRGNTIYF. In nucleotides, the CDR3 is TGTGCCAGCAGTCCCCTGACAGGGGTGAGAGGAAACACCATATATTTT.

This clonotype appeared a few times. The rearrangement uses TRBV6-5 and TRBJ2-7; possibly TRBD2 for D (5 bases). The V gene's germline CDR1 is MNHEY and CDR2 SVGAGI. V dropped 0 bases and J dropped 2 bases, with 11 bases sitting between them. The CDR3 spans 15 residues. The CDR3 sequence is CASSYSNSGTYEQYF. The CDR3 nucleotides are TGTGCCAGCAGTTACTCGAACAGCGGAACCTACGAGCAGTACTTC.

The rearrangement links TRBV5-1 to TRBJ1-2; D uncertain. Between the trimmed V and J ends, which lost 4 bases and 4 bases, there was a span of 17 bases. The CDR3 consists of 15 residues. The germline V gene encodes CDR1 SGHRS and CDR2 YFSETQ. The chain's CDR3 is CASSPVEGLIYGYTF. The CDR3 nucleotides read TGCGCCAGCAGCCCCGTGGAGGGTTTAATCTATGGCTACACCTTC.

Details on this clonotype: The CDR3 does not end in the conserved phenylalanine or tryptophan, so this is likely a read error. The chain has TRBV15 and TRBJ2-7; D might be TRBD1 (6 bases). V was cut by 6 bases and J by 0 bases, with 15 bases left in between. The CDR3 is 15 amino acids. From germline, CDR1 is LNHNV and CDR2 YYDKDF (reference sequence). Here the CDR3 reads CATSTMDSFSYEQYS. CDR3 DNA sequence: TGTGCCACCAGTACCATGGACAGCTTCTCCTACGAGCAGTACTCC.

This clonotype has only a few counts. The rearrangement uses TRBV6-2 or TRBV6-3 and TRBJ2-1, with D maybe TRBD2 (6 bases). Between the trimmed V and J ends, which lost 10 bases and 1 base, there was a span of 14 bases. The CDR3 has 14 amino acids. The germline gives CDR1 MNHEY, CDR2 SVGEGT. CDR3 protein: CATRAGGSYNEQFF. DNA of the CDR3: TGTGCCACGAGAGCCGGGGGTTCCTACAATGAGCAGTTCTTC.

The chain couples TRBV19 to TRBJ1-1; D not resolved. The V gene's germline CDR1 is LNHDA and CDR2 SQIVND (reference sequence). V lost 7 bases, J lost 7 bases, and 7 bases lay in between. This CDR3 region has 10 residues. The chain's CDR3 is CASMKGEAFF. The CDR3 bases are TGTGCCAGTATGAAGGGTGAAGCTTTCTTT.

A few counts support this clonotype. The rearrangement links TRBV18 to TRBJ1-1, with 7 bases aligning to TRBD1. The junction had 3 bases not matched to a gene; V was cut back by 5 bases and J by 0 bases. The CDR3 extends over 14 amino acids. Germline V lookup: CDR1 KGHSH, CDR2 LQKENI. The DNA of the CDR3 is TGTGCCAGCTCAATTACAGGGGTGAACACTGAAGCTTTCTTT. It specifies CASSITGVNTEAFF. Complete variable domain (other parts from reference TRBV18 and TRBJ1-1): NAGVMQNPRHLVRRRGQEARLRCSPMKGHSHVYWYRQLPEEGLKFMVYLQKENIIDESGMPKERFSAEFPKEGPSILRIQQVVRGDSAAYFCASSITGVNTEAFFGQGTRLTVV.

This clonotype was picked up a small number of times. The chain uses TRBV27 and TRBJ1-1; D possibly corresponds to TRBD1 (5 bases). The CDR3 extends over 15 amino acids. V was shortened by 6 bases and J by 4 bases, with 18 bases between the two germline ends. CDR1 and CDR2 from the germline V gene are MNHEY and SMNVEV (reference sequence). The CDR3 here is CASSLGAPGSTEAFF. As DNA, the CDR3 is TGTGCCAGCAGCCTAGGGGCCCCTGGTTCCACTGAAGCTTTCTTT.

The CDR3 DNA follows: TGTGCCAGCAGTGAACCCGGACAGGGGTTTTATGGCTACACCTTC. Amino acid sequence: CASSEPGQGFYGYTF. The chain has TRBV25-1 and TRBJ1-2; 9 positions agree with TRBD1. V dropped 2 bases and J dropped 5; count of bases not matched to a gene: 6. Germline V lookup: CDR1 MGHDK, CDR2 SYGVNS. The CDR3 is made up of 15 amino acids.